This T cell receptor beta chain was obtained from a study of vaccination effects on CD4 cells after COVID-19. Study-level background: Sampling occurred 16 days and one week pre-vaccination in two convalescent patients.

Clones were sequenced by immunoSEQ multiplex PCR, and TCRdb holds only the in-frame ones, with some missing. Altogether tens of thousands of clones are present, just under 75% being singletons, with the ten largest covering roughly 33%. V was clipped by 2 bases and J by 5 bases, with 0 bases between them. CDR1 is MGHRA and CDR2 is YSYEKL in the germline V gene. CDR3 length: 11 residues. A word on this clone: As yet, its antigen is unknown.

The study, taken as a whole, reports: Clones induced by infection and by vaccine showed marked clonal contraction late after vaccination.

CD4+ T cells specific for antigen were expanded with viral peptide pools by the ViraFEST assay before sequencing. At the end of over 8 days of culture, CD4+ T cells were isolated. PCR showed that the person got SARS-CoV-2 infection at some point between March and December 2020. In the cultures, half the medium was exchanged for IL-2 medium on days 3 and 7. The chain has TRBV4-1 and TRBJ2-2; unclear D gene. The specimen comprised CD4+ T cells from PBMCs cultured with a peptide pool, sampled before COVID-19 vaccination. The TCR originated in a human donor who had a prior SARS-CoV-2 infection. CDR3 residues: CASSQTGELFF. In DNA form, the CDR3 reads TGCGCCAGCAGCCAAACCGGGGAGCTGTTTTTT.